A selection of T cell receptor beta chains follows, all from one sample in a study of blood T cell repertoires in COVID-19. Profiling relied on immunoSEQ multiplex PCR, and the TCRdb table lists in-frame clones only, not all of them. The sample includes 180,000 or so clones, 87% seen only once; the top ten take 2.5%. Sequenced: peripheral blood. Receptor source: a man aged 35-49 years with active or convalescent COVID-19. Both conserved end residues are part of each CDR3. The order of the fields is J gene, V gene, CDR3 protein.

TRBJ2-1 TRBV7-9 CASSRGTSGGAYNEQFF
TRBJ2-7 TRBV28 CASSSGWYNEQYF
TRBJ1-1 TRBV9 CASSAITGALSLNTEAFF
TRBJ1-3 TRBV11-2 CASSLVSGGGNTIYF
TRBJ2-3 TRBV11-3 CASSLGGGRGKSSDTQYF
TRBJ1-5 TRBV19 CASSIDLQPQHF
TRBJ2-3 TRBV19 CASSRPQGTTDTQYF
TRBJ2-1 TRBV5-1 CASTRDRAYNEQFF
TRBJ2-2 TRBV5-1 CASSPGTGPTGELFF
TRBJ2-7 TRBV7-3 CASSLREQGEQYF
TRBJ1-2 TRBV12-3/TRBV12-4 CASSLGALVF
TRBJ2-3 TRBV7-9 CASSLVSSGGTDTQYF
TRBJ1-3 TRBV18 CASSSGQFTGNTIYF
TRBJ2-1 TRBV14 CARENETGYQDNEQFF
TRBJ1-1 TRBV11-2 CASSFTLGQGLTTEAFF
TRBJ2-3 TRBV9 CASSAHGGALADTQYF
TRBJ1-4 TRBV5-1 CASSLMQGAASLFF
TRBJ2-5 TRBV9 CASSVGTTSQETQYF
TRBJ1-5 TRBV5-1 CASSPGGGKNQPQHF
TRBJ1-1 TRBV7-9 CASSLSNRNTEAFF
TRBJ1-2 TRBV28 CASSADFATGSRGYTF
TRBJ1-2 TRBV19 CASTPRQGDAQAYTF
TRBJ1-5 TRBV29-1 CSVQGVRGQPQHF
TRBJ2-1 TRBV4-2 CASSQGAGLAGDNEQFF
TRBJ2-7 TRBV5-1 CASSPGLAGDYEQYF
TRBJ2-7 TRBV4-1 CASSQDFQGSYEQYF
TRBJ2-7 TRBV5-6 CASSPSRGASYEQYF
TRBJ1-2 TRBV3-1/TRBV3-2 CASSPTLTGSLGYTF
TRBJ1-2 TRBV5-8 CASSLGASRGYTF
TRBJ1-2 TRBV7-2 CASSSLLTGGHGYTF
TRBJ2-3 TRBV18 CASSPSPGLTSTDTQYF
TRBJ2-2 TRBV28 CASSPRGRLTGELFF
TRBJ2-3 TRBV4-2 CASSQADLGTDTQYF
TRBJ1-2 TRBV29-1 CSVERHLGYTF
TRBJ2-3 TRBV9 CASSVAGHSTDTQYF
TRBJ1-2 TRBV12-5 CASGTVSSGGYTF
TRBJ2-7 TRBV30 CAWSTGQGAYEQYF
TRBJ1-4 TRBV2 CASSLDGGATNEKLFF
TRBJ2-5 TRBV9 CASSAVQETQYF
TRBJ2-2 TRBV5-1 CASSFLGVEELFF
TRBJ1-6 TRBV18 CASSVSGESPLHF
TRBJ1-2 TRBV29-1 CSVEVDRTPGYTF
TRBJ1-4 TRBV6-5 CASSTGRVDEKLFF
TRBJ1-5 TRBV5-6 CASSLEGGRQPQHF
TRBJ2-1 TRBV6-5 CASSLIIDTEQFF
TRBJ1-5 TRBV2 CASSSINQPQHF
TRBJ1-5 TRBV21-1 CASSKSLGRGDTQPQHF
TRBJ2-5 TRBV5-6 CASSLVAGAETQYF
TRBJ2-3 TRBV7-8 CASSWTGVTDTQYF
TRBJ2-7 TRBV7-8 CASSFRAQGVRGEQYF
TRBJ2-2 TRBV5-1 CASRPGLALSGELFF
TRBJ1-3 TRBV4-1 CASSDDRTSGNTIYF
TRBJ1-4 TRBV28 CASSLSPQGEKLFF
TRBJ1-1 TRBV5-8 CASSSPRNTEAFF
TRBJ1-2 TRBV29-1 CSVESGTDYGYTF
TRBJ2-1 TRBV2 CASSVGRGSYNEQFF
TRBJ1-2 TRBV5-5 CASSLGGQYYGYTF
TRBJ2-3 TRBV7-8 CASSRERGDTQYF